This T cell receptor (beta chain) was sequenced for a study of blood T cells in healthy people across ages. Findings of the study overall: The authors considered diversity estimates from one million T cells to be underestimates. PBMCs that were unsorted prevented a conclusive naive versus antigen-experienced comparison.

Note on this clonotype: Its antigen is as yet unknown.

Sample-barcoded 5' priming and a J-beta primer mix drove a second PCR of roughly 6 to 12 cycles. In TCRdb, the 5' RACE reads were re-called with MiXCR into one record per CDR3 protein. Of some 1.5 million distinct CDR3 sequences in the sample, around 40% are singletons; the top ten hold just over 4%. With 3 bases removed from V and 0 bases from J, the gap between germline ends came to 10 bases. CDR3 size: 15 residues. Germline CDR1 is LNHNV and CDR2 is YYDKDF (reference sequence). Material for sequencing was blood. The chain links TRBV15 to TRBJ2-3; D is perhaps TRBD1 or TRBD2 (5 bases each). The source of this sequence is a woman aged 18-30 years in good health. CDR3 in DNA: TGTGCCACCAGCAGCTGGGGGTCTAGCACAGATACGCAGTATTTT. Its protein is CATSSWGSSTDTQYF.